This record looks at one T cell receptor (beta chain) sequence and its context. Authors' analysis steps: For nucleated cells, counts were estimated from reference gene primer amplification. The protocol was immunoSEQ multiplex PCR, while the TCRdb copy is restricted to in-frame clones and leaves out a portion. V, J and clone size reflect that table, while D and trimming were determined from the DNA. The data show 200,000 to 300,000 clones, around 86% seen once. The record originates from a study of blood T cell repertoires in COVID-19. Study as a whole: The United States, Italy and Spain were the sources of the acute and convalescent COVID-19 samples. From T cells, B-cell-depleted T cells, or PBMCs came the material, which was cDNA or gDNA.

Germline V gene lookup returns CDR1 SNHLY and CDR2 FYNNEI. The CDR3 length is 17 residues. Germline trimming cut 4 bases from V and 3 bases from J; bases unmatched to any gene: 10. The chain has TRBV2 and TRBJ2-3, with TRBD2 identical over 10 bases. Input material: peripheral blood. This receptor was taken from a woman aged 25-40 years who had recovered from COVID-19. Here the CDR3 reads CASSAASGGAWTDTQYF. The CDR3 DNA reads TGTGCCAGCAGTGCCGCCAGCGGGGGGGCATGGACAGATACGCAGTATTTT.